This record looks at one TCR beta chain sequence and its context. The CDR3 totals 16 residues. The germline CDR1 and CDR2 sequences are MDHEN and SYDVKM. The ends were cut back, 7 bases at V and 0 bases at J, with 13 bases in the middle. The data belong to a study of blood T cells in healthy people across ages. Then a second PCR, running about 6 to 12 cycles, was carried out with a sample-barcoded 5' primer and a J-beta primer mix. TCRdb re-analysed the 5' RACE reads in MiXCR, keeping a single row per CDR3 protein. The data contain 590,000 or so distinct CDR3 sequences, about 30% of them singletons. The sample was blood. This chain uses TRBV28 with TRBJ1-6; D gene unclear. The clonotype originates from a woman aged 80 or over in good health. The chain's CDR3 is CASTSGRISYNSPLHF. The CDR3 nucleotides read TGTGCCAGCACCTCGGGCAGGATCTCCTATAATTCACCCCTCCACTTT.